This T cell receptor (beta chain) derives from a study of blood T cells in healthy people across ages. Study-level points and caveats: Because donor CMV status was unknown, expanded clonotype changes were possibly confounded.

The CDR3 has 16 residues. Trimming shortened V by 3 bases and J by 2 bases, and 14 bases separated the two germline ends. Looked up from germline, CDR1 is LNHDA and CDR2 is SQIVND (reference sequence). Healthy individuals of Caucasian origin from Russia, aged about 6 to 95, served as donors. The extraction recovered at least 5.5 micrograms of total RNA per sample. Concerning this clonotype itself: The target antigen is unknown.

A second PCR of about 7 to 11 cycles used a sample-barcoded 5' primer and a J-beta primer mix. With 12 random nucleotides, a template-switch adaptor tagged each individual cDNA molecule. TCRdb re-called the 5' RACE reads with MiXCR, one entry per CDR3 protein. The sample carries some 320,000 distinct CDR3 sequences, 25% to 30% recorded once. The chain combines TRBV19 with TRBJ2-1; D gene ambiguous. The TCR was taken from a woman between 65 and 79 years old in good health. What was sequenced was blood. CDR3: CASSISSLTPYNEQFF. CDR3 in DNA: TGTGCCAGTAGTATCTCGAGCCTTACCCCCTACAATGAGCAGTTCTTC.